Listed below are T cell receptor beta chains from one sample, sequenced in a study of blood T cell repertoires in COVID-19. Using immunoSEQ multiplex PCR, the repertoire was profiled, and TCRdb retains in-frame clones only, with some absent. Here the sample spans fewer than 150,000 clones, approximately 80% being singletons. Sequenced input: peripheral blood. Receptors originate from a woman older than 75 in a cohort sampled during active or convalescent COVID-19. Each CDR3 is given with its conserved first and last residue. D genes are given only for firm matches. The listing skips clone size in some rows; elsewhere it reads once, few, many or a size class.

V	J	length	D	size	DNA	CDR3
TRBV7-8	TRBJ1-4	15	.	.	TGTGCCAGCAGCCCGCGACAGGATGCTAATGAAAAACTGTTTTTT	CASSPRQDANEKLFF
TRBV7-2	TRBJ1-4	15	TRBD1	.	TGTGCCAGCAGCTTAGAGACAGGGAGTAATGAAAAACTGTTTTTT	CASSLETGSNEKLFF
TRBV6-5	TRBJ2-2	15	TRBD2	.	TGTGCCAGCGCCCGGGGGGGGACTCCACCCGGGGAGCTGTTTTTT	CASARGGTPPGELFF
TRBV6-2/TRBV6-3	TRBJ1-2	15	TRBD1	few	TGTGCCAGCAGTTACAGACAGGGAACTTTATATGGCTACACCTTC	CASSYRQGTLYGYTF
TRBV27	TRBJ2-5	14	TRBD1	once	TGTGCCAGCAGCTCACAGGGGGGCCAAGAGACCCAGTACTTC	CASSSQGGQETQYF
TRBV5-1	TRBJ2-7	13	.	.	TGCGCCAGCAGCTTGGATCCCGGCTACGAGCAGTACTTC	CASSLDPGYEQYF
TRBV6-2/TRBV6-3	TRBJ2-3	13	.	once	TGTGCCAGCAGTCGGGGGGCCGGAGATACGCAGTATTTT	CASSRGAGDTQYF
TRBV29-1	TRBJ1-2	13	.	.	TGCAGCGCCGGGGGGCAGAAGAACTATGGCTACACCTTC	CSAGGQKNYGYTF
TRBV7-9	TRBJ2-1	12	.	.	TGTGCCAGCAGCCGTAGTATCGATGAGCAGTTCTTC	CASSRSIDEQFF
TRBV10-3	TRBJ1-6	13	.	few	TGTGCCATCAGGGAGGGACTTAATTCACCCCTCCACTTT	CAIREGLNSPLHF
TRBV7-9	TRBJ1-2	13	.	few	TGTGCCAGCAGCTTCCCGGGGGGATCTGGCTACACCTTC	CASSFPGGSGYTF
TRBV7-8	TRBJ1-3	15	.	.	TGTGCCAGCAGCCCCCAGGGCATCTCTGGAAACACCATATATTTT	CASSPQGISGNTIYF
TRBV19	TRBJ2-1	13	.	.	TGTGCCAGTAGAAACGACGGGGACAATGAGCAGTTCTTC	CASRNDGDNEQFF
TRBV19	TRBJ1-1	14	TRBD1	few	TGTGCCAGTAGTAATAATGGGGGGACAGGGGAAGCTTTCTTT	CASSNNGGTGEAFF
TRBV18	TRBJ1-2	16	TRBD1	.	TGTGCCAGCTCACCACTTCCGGGACAGGGAGGGAACGGCTACACCTTC	CASSPLPGQGGNGYTF
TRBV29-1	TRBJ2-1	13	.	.	TGCAGCGTTGAAGGCGGTCCCTACAATGAGCAGTTCTTC	CSVEGGPYNEQFF
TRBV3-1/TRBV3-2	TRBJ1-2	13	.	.	TGTGCCAGCAGCCCCGCAGTTAACTATGGCTACACCTTC	CASSPAVNYGYTF
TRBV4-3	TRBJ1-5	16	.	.	TGCGCCAGCAGCCAAGTCCTCGGACAGCGCAATCAGCCCCAGCATTTT	CASSQVLGQRNQPQHF
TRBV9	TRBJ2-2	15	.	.	TGTGCCAGCAGCGTTCTCGGATTCGGGACCGGGGAGCTGTTTTTT	CASSVLGFGTGELFF
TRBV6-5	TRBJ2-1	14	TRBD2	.	TGTGCCATAAATCTAGCGGGGAGACTGGGTGAGCAGTTCTTC	CAINLAGRLGEQFF
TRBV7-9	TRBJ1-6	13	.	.	TGTGCCAGCAGCTTAAGCGGGAATTCACCCCTCCACTTT	CASSLSGNSPLHF
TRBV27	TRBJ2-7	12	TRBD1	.	TGTGCCAGCAGCCCGACAGGGGTCGAGCAGTACTTC	CASSPTGVEQYF
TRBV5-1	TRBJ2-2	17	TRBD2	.	TGCGCCAGCAGCTTGGGTAGCGGGGGAACGAACACCGGGGAGCTGTTTTTT	CASSLGSGGTNTGELFF
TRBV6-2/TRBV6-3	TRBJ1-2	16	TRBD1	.	TGTGCCAGCAGTTACGAGACAGGGGGCTTAATCTATGGCTACACCTTC	CASSYETGGLIYGYTF
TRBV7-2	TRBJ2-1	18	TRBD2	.	TGTGCCAGCAGCTTAGACAGAATTTGGACTAGCGGCCACAATGAGCAGTTCTTC	CASSLDRIWTSGHNEQFF
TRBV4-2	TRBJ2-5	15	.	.	TGTGCCAGCAGCCAAATGGTCTCTAGCTTCGAGACCCAGTACTTC	CASSQMVSSFETQYF
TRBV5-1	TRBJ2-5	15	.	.	TGCGCCAGCAGCAAGAAACAGGGACCCCAAGAGACCCAGTACTTC	CASSKKQGPQETQYF
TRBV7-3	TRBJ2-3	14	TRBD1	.	TGTGCCAGCAGCCCGACAGGGAGCACAGATACGCAGTATTTT	CASSPTGSTDTQYF
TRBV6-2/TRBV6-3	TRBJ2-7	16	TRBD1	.	TGTGCCAGCAGCCCTCCGCCGGGACAGGGTTCGTACGAGCAGTACTTC	CASSPPPGQGSYEQYF
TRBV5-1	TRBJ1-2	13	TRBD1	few	TGCGCCAGCAGCTTGGAGGGGGCATTTGGCTACACCTTC	CASSLEGAFGYTF
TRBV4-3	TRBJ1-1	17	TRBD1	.	TGCGCCAGCAGCCAAGATGAACCGGGACAGGGGTACACTGAAGCTTTCTTT	CASSQDEPGQGYTEAFF
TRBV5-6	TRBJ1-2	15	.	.	TGTGCCAGCAGCTTGATTGGGTTGGGCCAGTATGGCTACACCTTC	CASSLIGLGQYGYTF
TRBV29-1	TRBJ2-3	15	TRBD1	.	TGCAGCGTTACTTCGGGCAGGGGGCGTCAAGATACGCAGTATTTT	CSVTSGRGRQDTQYF
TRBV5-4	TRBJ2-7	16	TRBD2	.	TGTGCCAGCAGCTTGGAGACGGGGGGGGTTTCCTACGAGCAGTACTTC	CASSLETGGVSYEQYF
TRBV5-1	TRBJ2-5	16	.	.	TGCGCCAGCAGCATAGGGAGGTGGCGGTACCAAGAGACCCAGTACTTC	CASSIGRWRYQETQYF
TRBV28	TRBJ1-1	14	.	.	TGTGCCAGCAGTTTAATACAGGGCCCCACTGAAGCTTTCTTT	CASSLIQGPTEAFF
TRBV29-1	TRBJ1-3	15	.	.	TGCAGCGTGTCCTCCCCGGGGTCCTCTGGAAACACCATATATTTT	CSVSSPGSSGNTIYF
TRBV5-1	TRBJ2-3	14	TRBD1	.	TGCGCCAGCAGCTTGGGGGACAGGGGTGATACGCAGTATTTT	CASSLGDRGDTQYF
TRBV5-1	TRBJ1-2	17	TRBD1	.	TGCGCCAGCAGCTGGGGCGGCGGGACAGGGCTTGGCTATGGCTACACCTTC	CASSWGGGTGLGYGYTF
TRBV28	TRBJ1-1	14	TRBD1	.	TGTGCCAGCAGACGACAGGGGGCGTTCACTGAAGCTTTCTTT	CASRRQGAFTEAFF
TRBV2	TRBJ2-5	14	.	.	TGTGCCAGCAGTGTTTCGACTACACAAGAGACCCAGTACTTC	CASSVSTTQETQYF
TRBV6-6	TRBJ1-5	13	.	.	TGTGCCAGCAGGCGGTATAGCAATCAGCCCCAGCATTTT	CASRRYSNQPQHF
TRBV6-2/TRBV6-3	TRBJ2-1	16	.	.	TGTGCCAGCAGCCGAGATCATGTGGTCACCTACAATGAGCAGTTCTTC	CASSRDHVVTYNEQFF
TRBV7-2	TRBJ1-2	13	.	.	TGTGCCAGCAGCTCTAGGATTAACTATGGCTACACCTTC	CASSSRINYGYTF
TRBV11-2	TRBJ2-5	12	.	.	TGTGCCAGCAGAGAGGTAGGAGAGACCCAGTACTTC	CASREVGETQYF
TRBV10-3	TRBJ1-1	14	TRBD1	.	TGTGCCATCAGAGAACAGGGGGCGAACACTGAAGCTTTCTTT	CAIREQGANTEAFF
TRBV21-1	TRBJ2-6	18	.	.	TGTGCCAGCAGCAAAGATCGGGGCAGGGGGCTGGGGGCCAACGTCCTGACTTTC	CASSKDRGRGLGANVLTF